Listed here are 21 T cell receptor beta chains from one sample, sequenced in a study of CD8 T cells in ankylosing spondylitis. One entry per CDR3 protein results from TCRdb running MiXCR on the 5' RACE reads. The sample records roughly 39,000 distinct CDR3 sequences, less than 3.5% being singletons. The specimen was blood, either unsorted or a sorted T cell fraction (not recorded which). The receptors shown here come from a male donor with ankylosing spondylitis or in good health (not recorded which).

In this sample, this clonotype turned up many times. The rearrangement links TRBV9 to TRBJ2-3; D gene uncertain. Per germline, CDR1 SGDLS and CDR2 YYNGEE. The V and J ends lost 3 bases and 2 bases respectively, with 4 bases between them. The CDR3 extends over 12 amino acids. The CDR3 DNA follows: TGTGCCAGCAGCGCCAACACAGATACGCAGTATTTT. It codes for CASSANTDTQYF.

This clonotype has ten or more counts. The V call is TRBV9, the J call TRBJ1-6; tentative D call: TRBD1 (6 bases). The germline CDR1 and CDR2 sequences are SGDLS and YYNGEE. V lost 5 bases to trimming and J lost 7 bases, with 13 bases between them. The CDR3 totals 14 residues. The DNA of the CDR3 is TGTGCCAGCAGAGGGGGGCGGCAGAATTCACCCCTCCACTTT. Its protein product is CASRGGRQNSPLHF. Together with reference TRBV9 and TRBJ1-6, the CDR3 gives the full variable domain: DSGVTQTPKHLITATGQRVTLRCSPRSGDLSVYWYQQSLDQGLQFLIQYYNGEERAKGNILERFSAQQFPDLHSELNLSSLELGDSALYFCASRGGRQNSPLHFGNGTRLTVT.

This clonotype was seen many times. The gene calls are TRBV9 and TRBJ2-1; D not certain. Germline V gives CDR1 SGDLS, CDR2 YYNGEE. The CDR3 spans 12 residues. V was trimmed by 6 bases and J by 9 bases, leaving 13 bases between them. DNA of the CDR3: TGTGCCAGCACCCCTGAGTTAGGTGAGCAGTTCTTC. It encodes CASTPELGEQFF.

In this sample, this clonotype turned up many times. The chain uses TRBV9 and TRBJ2-7; 7 bases line up with TRBD1. The V gene's germline CDR1 is SGDLS and CDR2 YYNGEE. V was pared by 2 bases and J by 4 bases, with 12 bases of the junction left unmatched. This CDR3 is 16 amino acids long. The CDR3 DNA is TGTGCCAGCAGCGTGACGCCCCGGACAGGTGATTACGAGCAGTACTTC. Protein product: CASSVTPRTGDYEQYF.

The chain recombines TRBV9 with TRBJ2-5; TRBD2 matches 13 bases. Per germline, CDR1 SGDLS and CDR2 YYNGEE. V was clipped by 3 bases and J by 4 bases; unmatched bases: 6. This CDR3 spans 16 amino acids. The CDR3 DNA follows: TGTGCCAGCAGCGCCTCGGGACTAGCGGGAAGAGAGACCCAGTACTTC. Its protein product is CASSASGLAGRETQYF.

This clonotype was found many times. CDR3 sequence (DNA): TGTGCCAGCAGCCCCTCAGGCCGTGGGGACGAGCAGTACTTC. This sequence encodes CASSPSGRGDEQYF. The chain carries TRBV9 and TRBJ2-7; no definite D call. V was pared by 4 bases and J by 5 bases, with 16 bases between. Germline CDR1 and CDR2: SGDLS and YYNGEE. The CDR3 contains 14 residues.

This clonotype showed up many times. The chain uses TRBV9 and TRBJ2-2; unclear D gene. From germline, CDR1 is SGDLS and CDR2 YYNGEE. V was pared by 0 bases and J by 3 bases, with 6 bases between. The CDR3 is 14 residues long. The CDR3 DNA sequence: TGTGCCAGCAGCGTAGAGGTTTACACCGGGGAGCTGTTTTTT. Its protein product is CASSVEVYTGELFF.

This clonotype was recorded many times. The V gene is TRBV9, the J gene TRBJ1-6; TRBD1 agrees at 10 bases. The CDR3 is 15 amino acids. V lost 3 bases, J lost 9 bases, and 6 bases stayed unmatched. Germline loops: CDR1 SGDLS, CDR2 YYNGEE. CDR3 DNA sequence: TGTGCCAGCAGCGCAGGGGGGACAGGGGCTTCACCCCTCCACTTT. It translates to CASSAGGTGASPLHF.

This clonotype was detected ten times or more. This chain links TRBV9 with TRBJ1-2; the D is unclear. V shed 3 bases and J shed 7 bases, with 7 bases lying between them. The CDR3 has 11 amino acids. Germline loops: CDR1 SGDLS, CDR2 YYNGEE. CDR3: CASSGWGGYTF. The CDR3 DNA sequence: TGTGCCAGCAGCGGCTGGGGTGGCTACACCTTC.

This clonotype was detected many times. This chain links TRBV9 with TRBJ2-7, with 7 nucleotides matching TRBD2. The germline CDR1 and CDR2 sequences are SGDLS and YYNGEE. CDR3 length: 12 amino acids. Trimming took 7 bases from V and 4 from J; bases not matched to a gene: 5. CDR3 in amino acids: CASGRGGYEQYF. CDR3 nucleotide sequence: TGTGCCAGCGGGAGGGGAGGATACGAGCAGTACTTC. Variable domain in full (rest from reference TRBV9 and TRBJ2-7): DSGVTQTPKHLITATGQRVTLRCSPRSGDLSVYWYQQSLDQGLQFLIQYYNGEERAKGNILERFSAQQFPDLHSELNLSSLELGDSALYFCASGRGGYEQYFGPGTRLTVT.

This sequence joins TRBV9 and TRBJ2-7, with D perhaps assigned TRBD1 or TRBD2 (5 bases each). The CDR3 consists of 14 residues. The V and J ends lost 4 bases and 3 bases respectively, with 14 bases between them. Germline assignment: CDR1 SGDLS and CDR2 YYNGEE. DNA for the CDR3: TGTGCCAGCAGCCCCGGGGCAGAGAACTACGAGCAGTACTTC. Its translation is CASSPGAENYEQYF.

This clonotype was detected many times. The chain employs TRBV9 and TRBJ2-5; 13 bases map to TRBD2. V was pared by 3 bases and J by 5 bases, with 13 bases of the junction left unmatched. The CDR3 has 18 residues. Germline CDR1 SGDLS, CDR2 YYNGEE. The CDR3: CASSASGLAGLGLETQYF. Here the CDR3 DNA reads TGTGCCAGCAGCGCTTCGGGACTAGCGGGATTAGGGCTGGAGACCCAGTACTTC.

This clonotype has a count of ten or more. The rearrangement links TRBV9 to TRBJ1-6; D possibly corresponds to TRBD1 (6 bases). CDR1 and CDR2 from the germline V gene are SGDLS and YYNGEE. The CDR3 is 14 residues long. V was trimmed by 3 bases and J by 10 bases, leaving 14 bases between them. CDR3 protein: CASSEGTRDSPLHF. CDR3 coding DNA: TGTGCCAGCAGCGAGGGGACACGAGACTCACCCCTCCACTTT.

This clonotype was observed at least ten times. The CDR3 nucleotides read TGTGCCAGCAGCGTAGTTGCGGGAAGGGAGGAGACCCAGTACTTC. Protein sequence: CASSVVAGREETQYF. This rearrangement joins TRBV9 to TRBJ2-5; weak D call: TRBD2 (6 bases). Per the germline V gene, CDR1 is SGDLS and CDR2 is YYNGEE. V dropped 0 bases and J dropped 5 bases, with 14 bases sitting between them. The CDR3 loop spans 15 amino acids. The variable domain in full, completed from reference TRBV9 and TRBJ2-5, reads DSGVTQTPKHLITATGQRVTLRCSPRSGDLSVYWYQQSLDQGLQFLIQYYNGEERAKGNILERFSAQQFPDLHSELNLSSLELGDSALYFCASSVVAGREETQYFGPGTRLLVL.

This clonotype was seen at least ten times. The rearrangement joins TRBV9 to TRBJ2-2; possibly TRBD2 for D (6 bases). Germline lookup yields CDR1 SGDLS and CDR2 YYNGEE. The V and J ends lost 3 bases and 6 bases respectively, with 15 bases between them. CDR3 length equals 15 residues. The CDR3 sequence is CASSDPSVPAGELFF. The CDR3 DNA is TGTGCCAGCAGCGACCCTAGCGTCCCGGCCGGGGAGCTGTTTTTT.

This clonotype was detected ten times or more. V gene TRBV9 combines with J gene TRBJ2-7; 8 bases fit TRBD1. This CDR3 has 18 amino acids. The V segment lost 0 bases and the J segment 3 bases; nucleotides outside the gene matches: 14. The germline CDR1 and CDR2 sequences are SGDLS and YYNGEE. DNA of the CDR3: TGTGCCAGCAGCGTAGGACCTCAGGACAGGGTGGGTCGCTACGAGCAGTACTTC. Translation gives CASSVGPQDRVGRYEQYF.

Many counts were recorded for this clonotype. V usage is TRBV9 and J usage is TRBJ2-2, with D unresolved. The CDR3 runs 17 residues. CDR1 is SGDLS, CDR2 YYNGEE, per germline. V shed 1 base and J shed 3 bases, with 16 bases lying between them. In DNA form, the CDR3 reads TGTGCCAGCAGCGTAAGGTCGGAGCAGATGTACACCGGGGAGCTGTTTTTT. Translated: CASSVRSEQMYTGELFF.

This clonotype was picked up many times. V is TRBV12-2 and J is TRBJ2-1; the D call of TRBD2 is as the table states it, not checked on the DNA. TRBV12-2 is termed a pseudogene. The CDR3 loop spans 17 amino acids. In nucleotides, the CDR3 is TGTGCAAGTCGCACGGGCGGGAGGAATAAATCCTACAATGAGCAGTTCTTC. This gives the protein CASRTGGRNKSYNEQFF.

This clonotype appeared many times. This chain connects TRBV9 to TRBJ2-4, with D possibly being TRBD2 (6 bases). Germline assignment: CDR1 SGDLS and CDR2 YYNGEE. V was shortened by 0 bases and J by 5 bases, with 12 bases between the two germline ends. The CDR3 is 15 residues long. The CDR3 reads CASSVAGRYENIQYF. In DNA form, the CDR3 reads TGTGCCAGCAGCGTAGCGGGGAGGTATGAAAACATTCAGTACTTC.

In its sample, this clonotype was seen many times. The genes are TRBV9 and TRBJ2-5; the D gene is possibly TRBD1 (5 bases). Trimming cost V 1 base and J 4 bases, with 8 bases left between them. CDR3 length: 13 residues. CDR1 and CDR2 (germline): SGDLS, YYNGEE. The CDR3 protein is CASSVMGPETQYF. The CDR3 DNA sequence: TGTGCCAGCAGCGTAATGGGGCCAGAGACCCAGTACTTC.

This clonotype was counted at least ten times. The chain combines TRBV9 with TRBJ2-1; tentatively, D is TRBD2 (5 bases). Germline assignment: CDR1 SGDLS and CDR2 YYNGEE. The CDR3 is 16 residues long. Trimming shortened V by 3 bases and J by 7 bases, and 20 bases separated the two germline ends. The CDR3: CASSAAGLSLGNEQFF. CDR3 DNA sequence: TGTGCCAGCAGCGCCGCGGGTCTCTCACTAGGGAATGAGCAGTTCTTC.